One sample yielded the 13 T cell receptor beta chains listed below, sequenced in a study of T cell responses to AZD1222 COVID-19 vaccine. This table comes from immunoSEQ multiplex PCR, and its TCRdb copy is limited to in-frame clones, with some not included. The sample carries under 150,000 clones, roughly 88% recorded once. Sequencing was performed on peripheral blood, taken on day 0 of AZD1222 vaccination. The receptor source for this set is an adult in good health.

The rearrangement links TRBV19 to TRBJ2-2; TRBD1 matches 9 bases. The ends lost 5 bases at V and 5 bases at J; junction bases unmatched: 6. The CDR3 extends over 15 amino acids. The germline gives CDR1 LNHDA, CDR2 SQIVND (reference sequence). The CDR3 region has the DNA TGTGCCAGTAGTCAAGGGGACAGGGTGACCGGGGAGCTGTTTTTT. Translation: CASSQGDRVTGELFF.

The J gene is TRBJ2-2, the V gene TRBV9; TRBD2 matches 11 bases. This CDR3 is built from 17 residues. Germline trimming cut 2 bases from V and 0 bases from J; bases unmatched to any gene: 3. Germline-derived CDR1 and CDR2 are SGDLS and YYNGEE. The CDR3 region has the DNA TGTGCCAGCAGCGTCCTAGCGGGGGGCACGAACACCGGGGAGCTGTTTTTT. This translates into CASSVLAGGTNTGELFF.

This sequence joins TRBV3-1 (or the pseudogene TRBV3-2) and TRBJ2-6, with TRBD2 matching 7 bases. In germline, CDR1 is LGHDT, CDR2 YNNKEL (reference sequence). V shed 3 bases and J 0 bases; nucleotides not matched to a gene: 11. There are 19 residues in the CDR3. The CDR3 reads CASSQNAGVSSSGANVLTF. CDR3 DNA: TGTGCCAGCAGCCAGAACGCGGGGGTTTCTAGCTCTGGGGCCAACGTCCTGACTTTC.

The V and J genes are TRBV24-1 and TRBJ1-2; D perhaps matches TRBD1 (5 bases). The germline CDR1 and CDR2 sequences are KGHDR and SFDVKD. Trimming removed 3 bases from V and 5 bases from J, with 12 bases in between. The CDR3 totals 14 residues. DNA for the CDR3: TGTGCCACCAGTGATCCCGGGAAGGGGTATGGCTACACCTTC. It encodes CATSDPGKGYGYTF.

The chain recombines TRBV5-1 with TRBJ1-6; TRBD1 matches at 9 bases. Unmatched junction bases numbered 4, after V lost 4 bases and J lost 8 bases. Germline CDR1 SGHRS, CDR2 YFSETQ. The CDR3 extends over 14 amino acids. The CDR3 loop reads CASSIGTGYSPLHF. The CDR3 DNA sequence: TGCGCCAGCAGCATTGGGACAGGGTATTCACCCCTCCACTTT.

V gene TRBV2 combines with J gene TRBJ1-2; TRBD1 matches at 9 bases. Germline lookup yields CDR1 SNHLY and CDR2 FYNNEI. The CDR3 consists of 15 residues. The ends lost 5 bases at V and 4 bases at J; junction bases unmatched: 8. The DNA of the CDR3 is TGTGCCAGCAGTTATCGGGGACAGGGAGGCTATGGCTACACCTTC. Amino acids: CASSYRGQGGYGYTF.

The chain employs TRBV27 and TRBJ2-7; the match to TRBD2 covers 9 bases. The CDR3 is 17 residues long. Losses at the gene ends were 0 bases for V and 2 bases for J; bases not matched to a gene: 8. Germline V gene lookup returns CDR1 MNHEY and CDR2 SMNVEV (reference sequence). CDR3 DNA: TGTGCCAGCAGTTTATCGGAGCTAGCGGGGTATCCCTACGAGCAGTACTTC. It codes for CASSLSELAGYPYEQYF.

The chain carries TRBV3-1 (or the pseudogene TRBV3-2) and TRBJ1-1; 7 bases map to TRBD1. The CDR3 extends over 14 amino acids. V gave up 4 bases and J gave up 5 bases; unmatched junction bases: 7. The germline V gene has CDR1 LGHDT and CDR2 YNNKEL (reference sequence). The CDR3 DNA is TGTGCCAGCAGCCTCTTCAGGGGGTGGACTGAAGCTTTCTTT. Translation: CASSLFRGWTEAFF.

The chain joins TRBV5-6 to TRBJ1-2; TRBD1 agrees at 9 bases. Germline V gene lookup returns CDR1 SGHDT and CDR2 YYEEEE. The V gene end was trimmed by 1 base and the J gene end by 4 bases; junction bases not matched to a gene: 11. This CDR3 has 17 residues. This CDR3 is CASSLLVMGQGPYGYTF. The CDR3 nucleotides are TGTGCCAGCAGCTTGTTGGTGATGGGACAGGGACCCTATGGCTACACCTTC.

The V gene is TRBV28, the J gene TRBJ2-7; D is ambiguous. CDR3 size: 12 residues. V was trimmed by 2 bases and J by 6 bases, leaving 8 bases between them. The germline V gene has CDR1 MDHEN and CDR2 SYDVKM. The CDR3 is CASSLAGAEQYF. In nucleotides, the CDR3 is TGTGCCAGCAGTTTAGCAGGAGCCGAGCAGTACTTC.

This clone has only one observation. In DNA form, the CDR3 reads TGTGCCAGCAGCCAAGTTGGTAGGAACACTGAAGCTTTCTTT. Its translation: CASSQVGRNTEAFF. This rearrangement joins TRBV3-1 (or the pseudogene TRBV3-2) to TRBJ1-1; D is unresolved. CDR1 and CDR2 (germline): LGHDT, YNNKEL (reference sequence). V was shortened by 1 base and J by 1 base, with 7 bases between the two germline ends. This CDR3 is 14 amino acids long.

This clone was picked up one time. The CDR3 sequence is CASSFGQTNYGYTF. The CDR3 nucleotides read TGTGCCAGCAGCTTCGGACAAACCAACTATGGCTACACCTTC. This chain connects TRBV3-1 (or the pseudogene TRBV3-2) to TRBJ1-2, with D maybe TRBD1 (5 bases). V lost 5 bases to trimming and J lost 2 bases, with 12 bases between them. Germline lookup yields CDR1 LGHDT and CDR2 YNNKEL (reference sequence). CDR3 size: 14 residues.

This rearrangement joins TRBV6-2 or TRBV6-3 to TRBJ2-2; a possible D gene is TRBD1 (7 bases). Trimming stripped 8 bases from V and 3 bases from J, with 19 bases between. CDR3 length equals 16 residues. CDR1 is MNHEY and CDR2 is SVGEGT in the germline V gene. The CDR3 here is CASGRSGRGDTGELFF. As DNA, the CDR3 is TGTGCCAGCGGCCGCAGCGGCAGGGGGGACACCGGGGAGCTGTTTTTT.